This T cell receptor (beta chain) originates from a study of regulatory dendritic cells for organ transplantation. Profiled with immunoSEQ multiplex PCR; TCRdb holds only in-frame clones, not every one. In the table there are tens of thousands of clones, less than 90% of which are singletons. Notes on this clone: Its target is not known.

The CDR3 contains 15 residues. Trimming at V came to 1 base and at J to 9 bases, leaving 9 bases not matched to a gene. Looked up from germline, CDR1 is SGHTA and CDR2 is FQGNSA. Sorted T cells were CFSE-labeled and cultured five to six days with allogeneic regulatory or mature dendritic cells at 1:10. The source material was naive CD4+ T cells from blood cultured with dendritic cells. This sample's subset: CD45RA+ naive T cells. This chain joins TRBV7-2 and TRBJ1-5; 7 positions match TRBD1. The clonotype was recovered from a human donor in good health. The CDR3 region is CASSLGGGPHSPQHF. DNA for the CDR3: TGTGCCAGCAGCTTAGGAGGGGGCCCGCATTCGCCCCAGCATTTT. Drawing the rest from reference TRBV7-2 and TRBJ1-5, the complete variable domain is GAGVSQSPSNKVTEKGKDVELRCDPISGHTALYWYRQSLGQGLEFLIYFQGNSAPDKSGLPSDRFSAERTGGSVSTLTIQRTQQEDSAVYLCASSLGGGPHSPQHFGDGTRLSIL.